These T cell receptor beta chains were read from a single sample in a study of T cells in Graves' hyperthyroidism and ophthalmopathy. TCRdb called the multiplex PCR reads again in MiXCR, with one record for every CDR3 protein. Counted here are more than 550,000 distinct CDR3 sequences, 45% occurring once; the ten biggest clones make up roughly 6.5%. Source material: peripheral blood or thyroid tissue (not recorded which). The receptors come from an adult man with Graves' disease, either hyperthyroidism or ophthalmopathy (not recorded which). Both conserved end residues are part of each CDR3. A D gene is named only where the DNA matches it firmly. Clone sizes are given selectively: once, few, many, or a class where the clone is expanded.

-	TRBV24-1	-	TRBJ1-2	CATSDPMTKTLGYTF	TGTGCCACCAGTGATCCTATGACAAAAACGCTGGGCTACACCTTC
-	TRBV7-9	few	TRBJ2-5	CASSLALGVRGRETQYF	TGTGCCAGCAGCTTAGCGCTCGGGGTTCGAGGTCGGGAGACCCAGTACTTC
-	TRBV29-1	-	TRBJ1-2	CSVDGAGNTF	TGCAGCGTTGATGGGGCTGGAAACACCTTC
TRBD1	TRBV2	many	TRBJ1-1	CASSGTGGVEAFF	TGTGCCAGCAGCGGAACAGGGGGCGTTGAAGCTTTCTTT
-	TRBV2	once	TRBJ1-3	CASSEGGDGYTIYF	TGTGCCAGCAGTGAGGGAGGAGATGGCTACACCATATATTTT
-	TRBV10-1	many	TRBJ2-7	CASSQAENYEQYF	TGCGCCAGCAGCCAAGCGGAAAACTACGAGCAGTACTTC
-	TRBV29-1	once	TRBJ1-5	CSVGGGHRGAQHF	TGCAGCGTTGGCGGCGGACACCGGGGGGCCCAGCATTTT
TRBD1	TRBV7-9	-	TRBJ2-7	CASSFGQGDRYEQYF	TGTGCCAGCAGCTTCGGGCAGGGGGATCGGTACGAGCAGTACTTC
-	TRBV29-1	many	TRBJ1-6	CSVVTGSSPLHF	TGCAGCGTTGTCACAGGGAGTTCACCCCTCCACTTT
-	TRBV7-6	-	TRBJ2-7	CASSVEGGGQQYF	TGTGCCAGCAGCGTTGAGGGAGGGGGCCAGCAGTACTTC
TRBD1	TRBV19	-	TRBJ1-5	CASSIETGRNQPQHF	TGTGCCAGTAGTATAGAGACAGGGCGTAACCAGCCCCAGCATTTT
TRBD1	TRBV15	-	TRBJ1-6	CATSTDRGSDNSPLHF	TGTGCCACCAGCACAGACAGGGGGTCCGATAATTCACCCCTCCACTTT
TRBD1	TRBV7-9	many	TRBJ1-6	CASSLDGTGESYNSPLHF	TGTGCCAGCAGCTTAGATGGGACAGGGGAATCCTATAATTCACCCCTCCACTTT
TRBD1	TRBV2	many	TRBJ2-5	CASSEPLTGEETQYF	TGTGCCAGCAGTGAACCCCTGACAGGGGAAGAGACCCAGTACTTC
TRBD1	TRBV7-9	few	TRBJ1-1	CASSLDPPDRLNTEAFF	TGTGCCAGCAGCTTGGACCCACCGGACAGGTTGAACACTGAAGCTTTCTTT
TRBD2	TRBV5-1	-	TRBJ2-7	CASSSLREGNTYEQYF	TGCGCCAGCAGTTCTCTACGGGAGGGAAACACCTACGAGCAGTACTTC
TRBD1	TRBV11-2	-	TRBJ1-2	CASSLGLRGRDFYGYTF	TGTGCCAGCAGCTTAGGATTGAGGGGGCGCGATTTCTATGGCTACACCTTC
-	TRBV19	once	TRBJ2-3	CASSIRTTDTQYF	TGTGCCAGTAGTATCCGGACAACCGATACGCAGTATTTT
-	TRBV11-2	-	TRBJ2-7	CASSRRTEQYF	TGTGCCAGCAGCCGCCGGACCGAGCAGTACTTC
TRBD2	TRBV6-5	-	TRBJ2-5	CASSDSGTSGSFGETQYF	TGTGCCAGCAGTGACTCGGGCACTAGCGGGAGTTTCGGAGAGACCCAGTACTTC